Presented here are 28 T cell receptor beta chains from one specimen sequenced in a study of blood T cell repertoires in COVID-19. The repertoire was sequenced with immunoSEQ multiplex PCR; TCRdb's copy has only in-frame clones and lacks some. This table holds some 150,000 clones, about nine tenths found once. Specimen: peripheral blood. All receptors derive from a woman in her sixties or seventies who had recovered from COVID-19.

The chain links TRBV6-6 to TRBJ1-1; D is possibly TRBD1 (6 bases). Germline loops: CDR1 MNHNY, CDR2 SVGAGI (reference sequence). Trimming removed 4 bases from V and 2 bases from J, with 11 bases in between. The CDR3 spans 14 residues. This CDR3 is CASSSNRENTEAFF. The CDR3 DNA sequence: TGTGCCAGCAGTTCCAACAGGGAAAACACTGAAGCTTTCTTT.

The chain employs TRBV5-4 and TRBJ1-5; D gene uncertain. The CDR3 is 14 residues long. Germline CDR1 reads SGHNT; CDR2 reads YYREEE (reference sequence). The V and J ends lost 0 bases and 8 bases respectively, with 12 bases between them. CDR3 protein: CASSLGVAEEPQHF. The CDR3 bases are TGTGCCAGCAGCTTGGGGGTGGCAGAGGAGCCCCAGCATTTT. The variable domain in full, completed from reference TRBV5-4 and TRBJ1-5, reads ETGVTQSPTHLIKTRGQQVTLRCSSQSGHNTVSWYQQALGQGPQFIFQYYREEENGRGNFPPRFSGLQFPNYSSELNVNALELDDSALYLCASSLGVAEEPQHFGDGTRLSIL.

This clone was counted between two and nine times. This same CDR3 is encoded by further DNA sequences in the sample. The chain is built from TRBV7-2 and TRBJ1-1; D might be TRBD1 (5 bases). Germline lookup yields CDR1 SGHTA and CDR2 FQGNSA. V was trimmed by 2 bases and J by 0 bases, leaving 7 bases between them. The CDR3 is 14 amino acids. The CDR3 DNA follows: TGTGCCAGCAGCTTACAGGGTATGAACACTGAAGCTTTCTTT. This codes for CASSLQGMNTEAFF.

The chain carries TRBV19 and TRBJ2-7; D is possibly TRBD2 (6 bases). V was shortened by 3 bases and J by 4 bases, with 16 bases between the two germline ends. Germline V lookup: CDR1 LNHDA, CDR2 SQIVND (reference sequence). This CDR3 contains 15 residues. CDR3 region: CASSITGPAGYEQYF. The CDR3 nucleotides read TGTGCCAGTAGTATTACCGGGCCGGCGGGGTACGAGCAGTACTTC.

This clone showed up just a few times. Within the sample, other DNA sequences also encode this same CDR3. The chain couples TRBV28 to TRBJ1-1; 8 bases are shared with TRBD1. CDR3 length equals 14 residues. In germline, CDR1 is MDHEN, CDR2 SYDVKM. Germline trimming cut 6 bases from V and 5 bases from J; bases unmatched to any gene: 8. The CDR3 DNA is TGTGCCAGCAGAGGACAGGGAAGGGGAACTGAAGCTTTCTTT. As protein: CASRGQGRGTEAFF. The entire variable domain, with the rest obtained from reference TRBV28 and TRBJ1-1, is as follows: DVKVTQSSRYLVKRTGEKVFLECVQDMDHENMFWYRQDPGLGLRLIYFSYDVKMKEKGDIPEGYSVSREKKERFSLILESASTNQTSMYLCASRGQGRGTEAFFGQGTRLTVV.

About this clone: One junction end does not reproduce the germline sequence, and a read error may be involved. This rearrangement joins TRBV7-7 to TRBJ2-7, with D perhaps TRBD2 (5 bases). CDR1 SSHAT and CDR2 FNYEAQ come from the germline V gene (reference sequence). The CDR3 sequence is 14 residues long. The CDR3 is CASSLSEVSYEQYF. The CDR3 coding sequence is TGTGCTAGCAGCTTATCGGAGGTTTCCTACGAGCAGTACTTC.

This clone was counted a single time. In DNA, the CDR3 is TGTGCCACCAGCACAAGGACAGGGGAGACCCAGTACTTC. Translated: CATSTRTGETQYF. The rearrangement links TRBV15 to TRBJ2-5; 8 nucleotides line up with TRBD1. Germline V gene sequence: CDR1 LNHNV, CDR2 YYDKDF (reference sequence). The CDR3 runs 13 residues. V lost 4 bases to trimming and J lost 5 bases; unmatched junction nucleotides: 3.

The chain uses TRBV6-5 and TRBJ1-4, with a possible D match to TRBD1 (5 bases). V was cut by 5 bases and J by 8 bases, with 15 bases left in between. CDR3 length equals 14 residues. Per the germline V gene, CDR1 is MNHEY and CDR2 is SVGAGI. The CDR3 DNA is TGTGCCAGCAGTATAAACGGGGGGACCGAAAAACTGTTTTTT. Its protein product is CASSINGGTEKLFF.

This chain connects TRBV28 to TRBJ2-7; D uncertain. The CDR3 is 16 residues long. The V gene lost 5 bases and the J gene lost 0 bases, with 17 bases spanning the gap. CDR1 is MDHEN and CDR2 is SYDVKM in the germline V gene. The CDR3: CASSLIDGRLSYEQYF. As DNA, the CDR3 is TGTGCCAGCAGTCTGATCGACGGCCGACTCTCCTACGAGCAGTACTTC.

The chain uses TRBV6-5 and TRBJ1-3, with D hard to call. CDR3 length: 15 residues. Germline V lookup: CDR1 MNHEY, CDR2 SVGAGI. V dropped 2 bases and J dropped 1 base, with 9 bases sitting between them. The CDR3 nucleotides are TGTGCCAGCAGTTACAACGGGGTTTCTGGAAACACCATATATTTT. The encoded protein is CASSYNGVSGNTIYF.

The chain carries TRBV6-5 and TRBJ2-1; D might be TRBD2 (7 bases). Between the trimmed V and J ends, which lost 0 bases and 6 bases, there was a span of 12 bases. The CDR3 is 15 amino acids. CDR1 is MNHEY and CDR2 is SVGAGI in the germline V gene. For the CDR3, the DNA is TGTGCCAGCAGTTACTCAGGGGGGGCATCCAATGAGCAGTTCTTC. Its translation is CASSYSGGASNEQFF.

The V call is TRBV7-9, the J call TRBJ2-5; possible D gene TRBD1, 6 bases. The CDR3 spans 13 residues. Trimming took 9 bases from V and 4 from J, leaving 15 bases between them. Germline V lookup: CDR1 SEHNR, CDR2 FQNEAQ (reference sequence). The DNA for the CDR3 is TGTGCCAGTACAGGGTGGTGGCGAGAGACCCAGTACTTC. It codes for CASTGWWRETQYF.

The genes are TRBV21-1 and TRBJ2-7; TRBD2, the D gene given by the table, was not confirmed from the DNA. TRBV21-1 constitutes a pseudogene. The CDR3 is 20 residues long. CDR3 coding DNA: TGTGCCAGCAGCAAAAATAGCCCCGGGACTAGCGGACTAAGCTCCTACGAGCAGTACTTC. Amino acids: CASSKNSPGTSGLSSYEQYF.

As to this clone: Germline and junction disagree at one end, which may indicate a read error. This chain connects TRBV4-1 to TRBJ1-1; D remains unclear. Germline V CDR1 and CDR2: MGHRA, YSYEKL. This CDR3 has 15 residues. The CDR3 DNA reads TGCGCCAGCAGTCAAGGTTGGGGAGGGAACACTGAAGCTTTCTTT. Amino acid sequence: CASSQGWGGNTEAFF.

This chain uses TRBV3-1 (or the pseudogene TRBV3-2) with TRBJ2-3; D is ambiguous. The CDR3 covers 12 residues. Trimming took 1 base from V and 4 from J, leaving 3 bases between them. Germline lookup yields CDR1 LGHDT and CDR2 YNNKEL (reference sequence). The CDR3 loop reads CASSQAPDTQYF. In DNA form, the CDR3 reads TGTGCCAGCAGCCAAGCTCCAGATACGCAGTATTTT.

This chain connects TRBV18 to TRBJ1-1; 11 nucleotides align to TRBD1. The V gene end was trimmed by 3 bases and the J gene end by 5 bases; junction bases not matched to a gene: 14. CDR3 length equals 18 residues. The germline CDR1 and CDR2 sequences are KGHSH and LQKENI. The CDR3 is CASSPAVDRGPLRTEAFF. In nucleotides, the CDR3 is TGTGCCAGCTCACCCGCGGTGGACAGGGGGCCCCTAAGGACTGAAGCTTTCTTT.

The chain combines TRBV2 with TRBJ2-2; a weak D match, TRBD2 (7 bases). The germline V gene encodes CDR1 SNHLY and CDR2 FYNNEI. Trimming left V 6 bases short and J 7 bases short, with 12 bases between. The CDR3 loop spans 13 amino acids. In DNA form, the CDR3 reads TGTGCCAGCAGCGGGGGGCTCAGCGGGGAGCTGTTTTTT. It yields the protein CASSGGLSGELFF.

The V gene is TRBV6-1, the J gene TRBJ1-4; TRBD1 matches 7 bases. Trimming cost V 1 base and J 8 bases; bases outside gene matches: 10. CDR1 is MNHNS and CDR2 is SASEGT in the germline V gene. There are 16 residues in the CDR3. CDR3 amino acids: CASSEGYRGTEEKLFF. CDR3 nucleotides: TGTGCCAGCAGTGAAGGATATAGAGGGACAGAGGAAAAACTGTTTTTT.

In this sample, this clone turned up once. The chain is built from TRBV5-1 and TRBJ1-2; unclear D gene. The germline CDR1 and CDR2 sequences are SGHRS and YFSETQ. CDR3 length equals 12 residues. V gave up 0 bases and J gave up 6 bases, with 6 bases separating them. CDR3 nucleotides: TGCGCCAGCAGCTTGGATGTTAATGGCTACACCTTC. It specifies CASSLDVNGYTF.

The rearrangement joins TRBV5-1 to TRBJ2-1; D is possibly TRBD2 (5 bases). V gave up 5 bases and J gave up 0 bases, with 12 bases separating them. From germline, CDR1 is SGHRS and CDR2 YFSETQ. The CDR3 spans 15 residues. CDR3 amino acids: CASRLAESSYNEQFF. CDR3 DNA: TGCGCCAGCAGGCTAGCTGAAAGCTCCTACAATGAGCAGTTCTTC.

V gene TRBV19 combines with J gene TRBJ2-3; 7 positions agree with TRBD1. V shed 6 bases, J shed 7 bases, and the junction held 10 bases outside the gene matches. Germline V gives CDR1 LNHDA, CDR2 SQIVND (reference sequence). The CDR3 spans 14 residues. CDR3 amino acids: CASRTGMGTYTQYF. CDR3 sequence (DNA): TGTGCCAGTAGGACAGGGATGGGGACATATACGCAGTATTTT.

This clone was counted once. The V and J genes are TRBV6-1 and TRBJ2-1; TRBD1 aligns across 10 bases. CDR1 and CDR2 from the germline V gene are MNHNS and SASEGT. J lost 14 bases, V lost 0 bases, and 4 bases had no gene match. CDR3 size: 13 residues. CDR3 DNA: TGTGCCAGCAGTGAAGCACGGGGGACAGGGGAGTTCTTC. This encodes CASSEARGTGEFF.

V is TRBV4-3 and J is TRBJ2-5, with D possibly being TRBD2 (7 bases). Looked up from germline, CDR1 is LGHNA and CDR2 is YSLEER. This CDR3 is built from 14 residues. V was clipped by 4 bases and J by 5 bases, with 14 bases between them. The CDR3 DNA reads TGCGCCAGCAGCCCCCGGGGAGGGGGGGAGACCCAGTACTTC. This translates into CASSPRGGGETQYF.

The V gene is TRBV30, the J gene TRBJ1-3; maybe TRBD1 (6 bases). Trimming shortened V by 2 bases and J by 4 bases, and 9 bases separated the two germline ends. The CDR3 covers 13 residues. Germline CDR1 and CDR2: GTSNPN and SVGIG (reference sequence). The CDR3 sequence: CAWSTGSGNTIYF. The CDR3 region has the DNA TGTGCCTGGAGTACAGGGTCCGGAAACACCATATATTTT.

The DNA of the CDR3 is TGTGCCAGCAGTGAAGTCAGTCGGGGGGACCGCTACTATGGCTACACCTTC. This codes for CASSEVSRGDRYYGYTF. The chain links TRBV6-1 to TRBJ1-2; possible D gene TRBD1, 5 bases. Germline V gene lookup returns CDR1 MNHNS and CDR2 SASEGT. V was trimmed by 1 base and J by 3 bases, leaving 18 bases between them. CDR3 length equals 17 residues.

This clone was detected ten times or more. The rearrangement links TRBV28 to TRBJ1-6, with 7 bases aligning to TRBD1. CDR3 length equals 18 residues. V lost 3 bases, J lost 6 bases, and 14 bases stayed unmatched. Germline V CDR1 and CDR2: MDHEN, SYDVKM. This CDR3 reads CASSFFLPGQQTNSPLHF. CDR3 DNA sequence: TGTGCCAGCAGTTTCTTCCTTCCGGGACAGCAGACTAATTCACCCCTCCACTTT.

The V gene is TRBV7-9, the J gene TRBJ1-3, with unresolved D. The CDR3 covers 16 residues. V was cut by 2 bases and J by 0 bases, with 11 bases left in between. Germline V gives CDR1 SEHNR, CDR2 FQNEAQ (reference sequence). The CDR3 sequence: CASSLSWRDSGNTIYF. As DNA, the CDR3 is TGTGCCAGCAGCTTATCCTGGAGGGACTCTGGAAACACCATATATTTT.

The V and J genes are TRBV7-9 and TRBJ1-1; a possible D gene is TRBD1 (6 bases). The germline V gene encodes CDR1 SEHNR and CDR2 FQNEAQ (reference sequence). Trimming removed 7 bases from V and 2 bases from J, with 11 bases in between. The CDR3 runs to 13 residues. The CDR3 is CASKQGINTEAFF. The CDR3 DNA sequence: TGTGCCAGCAAACAGGGAATCAACACTGAAGCTTTCTTT.